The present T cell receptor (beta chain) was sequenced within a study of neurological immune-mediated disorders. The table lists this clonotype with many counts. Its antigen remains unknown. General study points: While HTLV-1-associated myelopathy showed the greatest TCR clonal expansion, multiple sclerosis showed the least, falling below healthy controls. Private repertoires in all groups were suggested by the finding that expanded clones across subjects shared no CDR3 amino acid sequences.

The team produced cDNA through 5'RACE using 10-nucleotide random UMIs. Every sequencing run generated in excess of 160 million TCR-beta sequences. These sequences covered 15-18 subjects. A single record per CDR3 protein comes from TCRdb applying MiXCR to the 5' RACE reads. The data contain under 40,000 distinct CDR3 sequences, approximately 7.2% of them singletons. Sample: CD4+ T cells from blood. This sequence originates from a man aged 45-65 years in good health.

CDR3 DNA sequence: TGTGCCAGCAGGTCTCAGGGGCAGAACACCGGGGAGCTGTTTTTT. It specifies CASRSQGQNTGELFF. This chain links TRBV7-9 with TRBJ2-2, with a tentative D call TRBD1 (6 bases). The V gene's germline CDR1 is SEHNR and CDR2 FQNEAQ (reference sequence). The CDR3 extends over 15 amino acids. V lost 6 bases, J lost 1 base, and 12 bases lay in between. Full variable domain (rest looked up from reference TRBV7-9 and TRBJ2-2): DTGVSQNPRHKITKRGQNVTFRCDPISEHNRLYWYRQTLGQGPEFLTYFQNEAQLEKSRLLSDRFSAERPKGSFSTLEIQRTEQGDSAMYLCASRSQGQNTGELFFGEGSRLTVL.